This T cell receptor beta chain comes out of a study of prognosis after radiotherapy for stage I lung cancer. For the study at large: Stereotactic body radiotherapy was never combined with concurrent therapy in any patient. Broader study findings: A difference in TRBV and TRBJ gene usage was reportedly seen between patients with and without metastases.

The patient cohort was node-negative on CT and PET/CT, with no prior chemotherapy, radiotherapy or other malignancies. This clonotype was seen repeatedly, ten times or more. The target antigen is unknown. Two-round multiplex PCR amplified TCR beta CDR3 from genomic DNA. Primers specific to each TRBV and TRBJ gene drove first-round PCR. TCRdb itself ran the multiplex PCR reads through MiXCR, one entry per CDR3 protein. The sample includes roughly 32,000 distinct CDR3 sequences, around two fifths of them seen just once. This CDR3 has 14 residues. Trimming cost V 6 bases and J 0 bases, with 9 bases left between them. Germline V gene data show CDR1 as MNHEY and CDR2 as SVGEGT.

This receptor was identified in a donor of 50 years or more with non-small cell lung cancer. This specimen was PBMCs, taken before or after stereotactic body radiation therapy (not recorded which). The rearrangement links TRBV6-2 or TRBV6-3 to TRBJ1-5; D not certain. The chain's CDR3 is CASRSGISNQPQHF. In nucleotides, the CDR3 is TGTGCCAGCAGATCAGGAATTAGCAATCAGCCCCAGCATTTT.